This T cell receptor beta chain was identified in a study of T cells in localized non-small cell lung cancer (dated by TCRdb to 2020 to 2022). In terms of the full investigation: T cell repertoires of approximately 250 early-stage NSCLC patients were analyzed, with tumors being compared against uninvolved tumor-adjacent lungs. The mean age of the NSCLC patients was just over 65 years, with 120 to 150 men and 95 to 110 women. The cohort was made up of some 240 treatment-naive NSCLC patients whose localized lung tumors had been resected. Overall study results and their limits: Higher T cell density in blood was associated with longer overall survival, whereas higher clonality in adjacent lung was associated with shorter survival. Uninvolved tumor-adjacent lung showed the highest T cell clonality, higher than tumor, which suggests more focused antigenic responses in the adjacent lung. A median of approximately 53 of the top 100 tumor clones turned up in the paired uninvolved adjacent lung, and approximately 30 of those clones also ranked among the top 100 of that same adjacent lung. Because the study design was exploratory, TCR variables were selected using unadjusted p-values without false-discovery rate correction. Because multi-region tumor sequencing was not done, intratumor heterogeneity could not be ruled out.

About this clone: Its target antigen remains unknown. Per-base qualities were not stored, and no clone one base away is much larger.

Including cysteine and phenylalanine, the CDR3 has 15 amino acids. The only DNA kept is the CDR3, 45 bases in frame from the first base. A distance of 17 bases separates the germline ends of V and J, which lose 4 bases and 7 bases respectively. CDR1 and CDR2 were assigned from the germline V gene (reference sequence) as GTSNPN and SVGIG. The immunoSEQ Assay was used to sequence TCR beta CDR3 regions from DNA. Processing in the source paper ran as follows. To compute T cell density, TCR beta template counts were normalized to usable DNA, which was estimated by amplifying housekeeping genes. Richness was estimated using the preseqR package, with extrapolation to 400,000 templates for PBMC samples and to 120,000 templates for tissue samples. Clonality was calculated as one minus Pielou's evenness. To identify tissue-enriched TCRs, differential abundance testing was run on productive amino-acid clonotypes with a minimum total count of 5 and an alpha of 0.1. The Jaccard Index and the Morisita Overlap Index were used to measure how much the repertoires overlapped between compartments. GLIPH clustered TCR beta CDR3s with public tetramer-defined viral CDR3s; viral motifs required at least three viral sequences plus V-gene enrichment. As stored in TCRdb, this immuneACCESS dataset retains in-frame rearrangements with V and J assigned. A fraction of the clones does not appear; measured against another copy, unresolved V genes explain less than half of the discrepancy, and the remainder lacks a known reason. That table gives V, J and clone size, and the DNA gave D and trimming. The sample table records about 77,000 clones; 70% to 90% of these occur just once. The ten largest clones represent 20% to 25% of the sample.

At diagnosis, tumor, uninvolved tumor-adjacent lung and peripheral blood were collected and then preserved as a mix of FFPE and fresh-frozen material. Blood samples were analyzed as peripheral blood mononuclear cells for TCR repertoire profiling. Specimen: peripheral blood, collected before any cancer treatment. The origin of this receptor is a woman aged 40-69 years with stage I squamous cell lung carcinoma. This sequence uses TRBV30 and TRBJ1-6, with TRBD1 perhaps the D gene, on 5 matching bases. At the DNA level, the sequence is TGTGCCTGGAAGTATGAGGGGCTGGGCAATTCACCCCTCCACTTT. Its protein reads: CAWKYEGLGNSPLHF.